The 22 T cell receptor beta chains below were found in one sample sequenced in a study of blood T cell repertoires in COVID-19. Generated by immunoSEQ multiplex PCR, the TCRdb table keeps only in-frame clones and is missing some. The data contain about 240,000 clones, approximately 86% of them seen just once; the ten biggest clones take up around 3%. The sample was PBMCs or T cells enriched from blood (not recorded which). Receptors originate from a middle-aged woman with acute COVID-19.

J is TRBJ2-7 and V is TRBV5-4, with D possibly matching TRBD1 (5 bases). The CDR3 contains 14 residues. Trimming stripped 5 bases from V and 0 bases from J, with 12 bases between. Germline CDR1 is SGHNT and CDR2 is YYREEE (reference sequence). The CDR3 reads CASRLDSGSYEQYF. Written as DNA, the CDR3 is TGTGCCAGCAGGCTCGACAGTGGCTCCTACGAGCAGTACTTC. Based on the CDR3 plus reference TRBV5-4 and TRBJ2-7, the full variable domain is ETGVTQSPTHLIKTRGQQVTLRCSSQSGHNTVSWYQQALGQGPQFIFQYYREEENGRGNFPPRFSGLQFPNYSSELNVNALELDDSALYLCASRLDSGSYEQYFGPGTRLTVT.

This chain's CDR3 is CASSLLAGGADTQYF. The CDR3 DNA reads TGTGCCAGCAGTTTACTAGCGGGAGGAGCAGATACGCAGTATTTT. V and J are TRBV27 and TRBJ2-3; TRBD2 aligns across 11 bases. Germline V gene data show CDR1 as MNHEY and CDR2 as SMNVEV (reference sequence). The CDR3 spans 15 residues. J lost 4 bases, V lost 2 bases, and 2 bases had no gene match.

The chain joins TRBV3-1 (or the pseudogene TRBV3-2) to TRBJ2-5, with TRBD2 as a possible D gene (5 bases). The CDR3 contains 14 residues. CDR1 is LGHDT, CDR2 YNNKEL, per germline (reference sequence). V lost 0 bases and J lost 6, with 11 bases in between. DNA of the CDR3: TGTGCCAGCAGCCAAGAACTAGTCGGAAAGACCCAGTACTTC. It specifies CASSQELVGKTQYF.

This chain joins TRBV3-1 (or the pseudogene TRBV3-2) and TRBJ1-2; the D is unclear. V was pared by 1 base and J by 8 bases, with 14 bases between. CDR3 length: 14 residues. Germline CDR1 is LGHDT and CDR2 is YNNKEL (reference sequence). The CDR3 DNA sequence: TGTGCCAGCAGCCAAGTCCAGGCAACTCGAGGCTACACCTTC. Translated: CASSQVQATRGYTF.

The V and J genes are TRBV6-1 and TRBJ2-5; 15 bases agree with TRBD2. The germline V gene encodes CDR1 MNHNS and CDR2 SASEGT. V lost 1 base to trimming and J lost 5 bases; unmatched junction nucleotides: 5. The CDR3 consists of 17 residues. The CDR3 nucleotides read TGTGCCAGCAGTGAAGGGACTAGCGGGAGGGCCCGGGAGACCCAGTACTTC. Amino acids: CASSEGTSGRARETQYF.

The genes are TRBV29-1 and TRBJ2-3; weak D call: TRBD1 (6 bases). Germline CDR1 SQVTM, CDR2 ANQGSEA. V was trimmed by 0 bases and J by 4 bases, leaving 14 bases between them. The CDR3 has 15 residues. The CDR3 is CSVEDEQGKSDTQYF. The DNA of the CDR3 is TGCAGCGTTGAAGACGAACAGGGTAAATCAGATACGCAGTATTTT.

This clone was seen more than once but under ten times. The CDR3 coding sequence is TGTGCCTGGGGGATCACAGGGGGCGCTTATGAAAAACTGTTTTTT. Residues: CAWGITGGAYEKLFF. This rearrangement joins TRBV30 to TRBJ1-4; 9 nucleotides match TRBD1. CDR1 and CDR2 from the germline V gene are GTSNPN and SVGIG (reference sequence). The V segment lost 5 bases and the J segment 6 bases; nucleotides outside the gene matches: 10. The CDR3 contains 15 residues.

The genes are TRBV18 and TRBJ1-4, with no clear D. The CDR3 has 15 residues. Germline CDR1 KGHSH, CDR2 LQKENI. Trimming took off 6 bases at V and 0 bases at J, with 11 bases between the two ends. The CDR3 sequence is CASSEKVATNEKLFF. The CDR3 coding sequence is TGTGCCAGCTCGGAGAAAGTTGCAACTAATGAAAAACTGTTTTTT.

To note about this clone: Other nucleotide sequences in the sample specify the same CDR3. The chain is built from TRBV5-1 and TRBJ2-5, with 8 bases aligning to TRBD2. Unmatched junction bases numbered 6, after V lost 0 bases and J lost 2 bases. Germline V CDR1 and CDR2: SGHRS, YFSETQ. This CDR3 is built from 16 residues. Here the CDR3 reads CASSLEASGLQETQYF. CDR3 in DNA: TGCGCCAGCAGCTTGGAGGCTAGCGGGCTACAAGAGACCCAGTACTTC. Full variable domain (outside the CDR3, taken from reference TRBV5-1 and TRBJ2-5): KAGVTQTPRYLIKTRGQQVTLSCSPISGHRSVSWYQQTPGQGLQFLFEYFSETQRNKGNFPGRFSGRQFSNSRSEMNVSTLELGDSALYLCASSLEASGLQETQYFGPGTRLLVL.

The table lists this clone with many counts. The rearrangement joins TRBV13 to TRBJ1-1; 11 bases fit TRBD1. CDR3 length: 16 residues. The germline CDR1 and CDR2 sequences are PRHDT and FYEKMQ (reference sequence). The junction had 7 bases not matched to a gene; V was cut back by 5 bases and J by 2 bases. CDR3 residues: CASSKDRGHPNTEAFF. CDR3 coding DNA: TGTGCCAGCAGCAAGGACAGGGGGCATCCCAACACTGAAGCTTTCTTT.

V usage is TRBV30 and J usage is TRBJ1-4; 8 bases align to TRBD1. Germline values: CDR1 GTSNPN, CDR2 SVGIG (reference sequence). CDR3 length: 14 amino acids. V lost 6 bases, J lost 8 bases, and 11 bases stayed unmatched. The CDR3 here is CACGGQGRPEKLFF. DNA of the CDR3: TGTGCCTGTGGTGGACAGGGTCGACCGGAAAAACTGTTTTTT.

The gene calls are TRBV7-2 and TRBJ1-6, with 11 positions matching TRBD1. The CDR3 totals 14 residues. Germline V gene data show CDR1 as SGHTA and CDR2 as FQGNSA. V was clipped by 5 bases and J by 7 bases; unmatched bases: 1. CDR3 nucleotide sequence: TGTGCCAGCAGCCGGACAGGGGGCAATTCACCCCTCCACTTT. Protein sequence: CASSRTGGNSPLHF.

This clone has a handful of counts. The genes are TRBV28 and TRBJ1-5; no clear D. V was shortened by 6 bases and J by 0 bases, with 3 bases between the two germline ends. The CDR3 runs 12 residues. Germline CDR1 MDHEN, CDR2 SYDVKM. CDR3 loop: CASRYSNQPQHF. In nucleotides, the CDR3 is TGTGCCAGCAGATATAGCAATCAGCCCCAGCATTTT.

This clone has only a few counts. The rearrangement joins TRBV19 to TRBJ1-2; 9 bases fit TRBD1. Germline V gives CDR1 LNHDA, CDR2 SQIVND (reference sequence). The CDR3 spans 15 residues. With 9 bases clipped from V and 0 bases from J, the junction kept 8 bases outside the gene matches. The CDR3 reads CASTGQGRANYGYTF. CDR3 in DNA: TGTGCCAGCACGGGACAGGGACGGGCTAACTATGGCTACACCTTC. Complete variable domain (other parts from reference TRBV19 and TRBJ1-2): DGGITQSPKYLFRKEGQNVTLSCEQNLNHDAMYWYRQDPGQGLRLIYYSQIVNDFQKGDIAEGYSVSREKKESFPLTVTSAQKNPTAFYLCASTGQGRANYGYTFGSGTRLTVV.

This chain uses TRBV19 with TRBJ1-2; TRBD1 matches at 7 bases. V was clipped by 4 bases and J by 5 bases; unmatched bases: 7. Germline values: CDR1 LNHDA, CDR2 SQIVND (reference sequence). This CDR3 comprises 14 residues. CDR3 residues: CASSTGTVEYGYTF. CDR3 nucleotides: TGTGCCAGTAGTACGGGGACAGTAGAGTATGGCTACACCTTC.

This clone has only one observation. The chain recombines TRBV7-9 with TRBJ1-5; possible D gene TRBD1, 6 bases. Germline values: CDR1 SEHNR, CDR2 FQNEAQ (reference sequence). Trimming left V 5 bases short and J 4 bases short, with 12 bases between. The CDR3 length is 14 residues. CDR3 DNA sequence: TGTGCCAGCAGCCCAACCACAGGGAATCAGCCCCAGCATTTT. It translates to CASSPTTGNQPQHF.

V gene TRBV5-1 combines with J gene TRBJ2-7; D might be TRBD2 (5 bases). This CDR3 is 13 amino acids long. V dropped 4 bases and J dropped 2 bases, with 10 bases sitting between them. Looked up from germline, CDR1 is SGHRS and CDR2 is YFSETQ. The CDR3 here is CASSEDGAYEQYF. The CDR3, as DNA: TGCGCCAGCAGCGAAGACGGGGCCTACGAGCAGTACTTC.

The chain links TRBV11-2 to TRBJ2-7; TRBD2 matches 8 bases. The CDR3 spans 13 residues. CDR1 and CDR2 (germline): SGHAT, FQNNGV. The J segment lost 6 bases and the V segment lost 8 bases, leaving 9 bases of the junction unmatched. The CDR3, as DNA: TGTGCCAGCCACGTGCGGGAGGCCGCCGAGCAGTACTTC. Translated, it gives CASHVREAAEQYF.

The rearrangement links TRBV30 to TRBJ2-1; a weak D match, TRBD2 (5 bases). This CDR3 region has 11 residues. Germline V lookup: CDR1 GTSNPN, CDR2 SVGIG (reference sequence). The V gene lost 5 bases and the J gene lost 7 bases, with 9 bases spanning the gap. The CDR3 sequence: CAWGERNEQFF. The CDR3 DNA reads as TGTGCCTGGGGGGAGAGGAATGAGCAGTTCTTC. The complete variable domain, with remaining parts taken from reference TRBV30 and TRBJ2-1, reads SQTIHQWPATLVQPVGSPLSLECTVEGTSNPNLYWYRQAAGRGLQLLFYSVGIGQISSEVPQNLSASRPQDRQFILSSKKLLLSDSGFYLCAWGERNEQFFGPGTRLTVL.

Of note for this clone: At one of its ends the junction is not consistent with the germline gene, which may arise from a read error. The chain combines TRBV7-7 with TRBJ1-1; weak D call: TRBD1 (6 bases). This CDR3 is 18 amino acids long. CDR1 SSHAT and CDR2 FNYEAQ come from the germline V gene (reference sequence). As DNA, the CDR3 is TGTGCTAGCAGCTTAACAGGACAGTCCTTAACCTCGAACACTGAAGCTTTCTTT. Its protein is CASSLTGQSLTSNTEAFF.

The chain uses TRBV19 and TRBJ2-4; 8 nucleotides line up with TRBD1. Trimming at V came to 7 bases and at J to 6 bases, leaving 8 bases not matched to a gene. Germline CDR1 is LNHDA and CDR2 is SQIVND (reference sequence). The CDR3 is 14 amino acids. The CDR3 here is CASTTTGAGNIQYF. The CDR3 bases are TGTGCCAGTACCACGACAGGGGCCGGAAACATTCAGTACTTC.

The chain recombines TRBV19 with TRBJ2-2, with D tentatively TRBD2 (6 bases). Germline V lookup: CDR1 LNHDA, CDR2 SQIVND (reference sequence). The CDR3 consists of 16 residues. V was shortened by 1 base and J by 2 bases, with 11 bases between the two germline ends. CDR3: CASSIGRGTNTGELFF. The CDR3 DNA is TGTGCCAGTAGTATAGGACGGGGGACTAACACCGGGGAGCTGTTTTTT.